These 8 T cell receptor beta chains came from one sample sequenced in a study of vaccination and CD4 T cells after COVID-19 (dated by TCRdb to about 2022). The method was PCR. The run used an Illumina iSeq 100. At the Johns Hopkins FTIC core, DNA from the cultured CD4+ T cells underwent TCR sequencing with the Oncomine TCR Beta short-read assay. Clones were called with MiXCR by TCRdb after fastp trimmed the public reads at Q25, and only in-frame beta chains were retained. Every distinct CDR3 protein forms one entry, paired with its most common genes and DNA. The sample table records 9,000 to 9,500 distinct CDR3 sequences; about 50% of these occur just once. Clones ranked in the top ten supply 20% to 25% of the sample. In light of the paper, this sample's treatment or condition label describes: approximately nine-day PBMC culture with coronavirus spike peptide pools or control peptides (ViraFEST assay). CD4+ T cells from unexposed donors were collected before the COVID-19 pandemic (2011-2018).

Their target antigens are unknown. Material for sequencing was CD4+ T cells from blood, cultured in vitro. These receptors were taken from a human donor in good health.

The chain joins TRBV20-1 to TRBJ2-1, with 10 nucleotides matching TRBD2. With 2 bases clipped from V and 6 bases from J, the junction kept 7 bases outside the gene matches. CDR1 and CDR2 from the germline V gene are DFQATT and SNEGSKA (reference sequence). This CDR3 has 15 amino acids. The DNA for the CDR3 is TGCAGTGCTAGAATACCGGGACTAGCGTTCAATGAGCAGTTCTTC. Amino acid sequence: CSARIPGLAFNEQFF.

Turning to this clonotype: This may stem from a read error, because a much larger clone lies one nucleotide away. V usage is TRBV20-1 and J usage is TRBJ2-3, with 7 bases identical to TRBD2. This CDR3 is 15 amino acids long. Germline V gives CDR1 DFQATT, CDR2 SNEGSKA (reference sequence). The CDR3 loop reads CSASQEVGRADMQYF. DNA of the CDR3: TGCAGTGCTAGTCAGGAGGTAGGGAGGGCAGATATGCAGTATTTT.

The J gene is TRBJ1-1, the V gene TRBV29-1, with D possibly TRBD1 on 6 matching bases. Trimming left V 4 bases short and J 8 bases short, with 14 bases between. This CDR3 has 12 amino acids. Germline CDR1 reads SQVTM; CDR2 reads ANQGSEA. The CDR3 loop reads CSVGKGGVEAFF. CDR3 in DNA: TGCAGCGTTGGTAAAGGGGGGGTGGAAGCTTTCTTT.

This chain uses TRBV19 with TRBJ1-1; D gene uncertain. V was clipped by 0 bases and J by 0 bases, with 2 bases between them. The CDR3 is 13 amino acids. Germline loops: CDR1 LNHDA, CDR2 SQIVND (reference sequence). CDR3 sequence reads: CASSIDLNTEAFF. The DNA for the CDR3 is TGTGCCAGTAGTATAGACCTGAACACTGAAGCTTTCTTT.

This clonotype was detected a few times. The chain uses TRBV30 and TRBJ1-2; D not certain. Germline loops: CDR1 GTSNPN, CDR2 SVGIG (reference sequence). V lost 5 bases, J lost 6 bases, and 16 bases lay in between. This CDR3 comprises 13 residues. In DNA, the CDR3 is TGTGCCTGGTCCCTGTCCTCGGGGAATGGCTACACCTTC. Its protein is CAWSLSSGNGYTF.

This clonotype has only a few counts. The J gene is TRBJ1-6, the V gene TRBV27; 8 nucleotides align to TRBD1. V gave up 2 bases and J gave up 3 bases; unmatched junction bases: 0. CDR3 size: 15 residues. Germline V gene data show CDR1 as MNHEY and CDR2 as SMNVEV (reference sequence). The CDR3 region is CASSLGQGYNSPLHF. DNA of the CDR3: TGTGCCAGCAGTTTAGGACAGGGCTATAATTCACCCCTCCACTTT.

V and J are TRBV27 and TRBJ2-3, with 11 positions matching TRBD2. The junction had 9 bases not matched to a gene; V was cut back by 3 bases and J by 1 base. This CDR3 comprises 18 residues. The germline V gene has CDR1 MNHEY and CDR2 SMNVEV (reference sequence). CDR3 sequence reads: CASSFLASGRLGTDTQYF. Here the CDR3 DNA reads TGTGCCAGCAGTTTTCTGGCTAGCGGGAGGCTTGGCACAGATACGCAGTATTTT.

CDR3 region: CASSQRLAGGRNQETQYF. DNA for the CDR3: TGCGCCAGCAGCCAGAGATTGGCGGGGGGACGGAACCAAGAGACCCAGTACTTC. The chain recombines TRBV4-3 with TRBJ2-5, with 8 bases that match TRBD2. CDR3 length: 18 residues. Germline V CDR1 and CDR2: LGHNA, YSLEER. Trimming cost V 3 bases and J 0 bases; bases outside gene matches: 12.